This TCR beta chain was captured by sequencing in a study of blood T cell repertoires in COVID-19. Germline V gene sequence: CDR1 GTSNPN, CDR2 SVGIG (reference sequence). The V gene end was trimmed by 6 bases and the J gene end by 4 bases; junction bases not matched to a gene: 5. This CDR3 contains 13 residues. Clones were sequenced by immunoSEQ multiplex PCR, and TCRdb holds only the in-frame ones, with some missing. The sample shows under 300,000 clones, around 84% of them seen only once. The chain is built from TRBV30 and TRBJ1-5; 8 nucleotides agree with TRBD1. Sequencing was carried out using peripheral blood. The clonotype originates from a woman under 30 with acute or convalescent COVID-19. CDR3 bases: TGTGCCTGTGACAGGGGTTGGAATCAGCCCCAGCATTTT. This sequence encodes CACDRGWNQPQHF.